This T cell receptor (beta chain) was obtained from a study of CD8 T cells in ankylosing spondylitis. Study outcomes and limitations: As for the disease-linked clones, they showed a CD8+ phenotype and occurred at relatively low frequencies in peripheral blood. Some motif variants were previously reported in reactive arthritis synovial fluid and blood. Reportedly, matched ankylosing spondylitis synovial fluid was significantly enriched for disease-linked clones.

From germline, CDR1 is SQVTM and CDR2 ANQGSEA. The CDR3 is made up of 13 amino acids. Unmatched junction bases numbered 4, after V lost 4 bases and J lost 5 bases. Construction of TCR beta libraries was performed using quantitative 5'-RACE with molecular barcodes. MiXCR, run by TCRdb on the 5' RACE reads, gives a single entry per CDR3 protein. The data show a few hundred thousand distinct CDR3 sequences, with 18% seen just once and about a third held by the top ten. This clonotype occurred many times. The antigen remains unidentified. The chain is built from TRBV29-1 and TRBJ2-3, with 9 nucleotides matching TRBD2. This clonotype originated in a male donor with ankylosing spondylitis or in good health (not recorded which). The sequenced sample was blood, either unsorted or a sorted T cell fraction (not recorded which). The CDR3 region is CSVVSGSEDTQYF. DNA of the CDR3: TGCAGCGTTGTTAGCGGGAGTGAAGATACGCAGTATTTT.